This T cell receptor (beta chain) was found in a study of metastatic and nonmetastatic thyroid tumors. In the original analysis: Researchers built a distant-metastasis classifier for papillary thyroid cancer that drew on CDR3 differences across clinicopathological groups. TCRdb reanalyzed the PCR reads with MiXCR. These V and J calls derive from TCRdb rather than the authors' analysis. The sample carries roughly 12,000 clones, 30% to 35% recorded once. The CDR3 runs 17 residues. CDR1 and CDR2 from the germline V gene are LGHNA and YSLEER. Trimming took 4 bases from V and 6 from J; bases not matched to a gene: 8. Until they underwent thyroid surgery, no patient had received any treatment. By proportion, this clone is medium-sized.

Material: tumor tissue. The genes are TRBV4-3 and TRBJ2-1; the match to TRBD2 covers 14 bases. The source of this sequence is a female donor with papillary thyroid cancer or a benign thyroid nodule (not recorded which). Some clones in this sample may be carry-over from other donors' samples. CDR3 residues: CASSLREGLAGVNEQFF. The CDR3 DNA reads as TGCGCCAGCAGCCTCCGAGAGGGACTAGCGGGAGTCAATGAGCAGTTCTTC.